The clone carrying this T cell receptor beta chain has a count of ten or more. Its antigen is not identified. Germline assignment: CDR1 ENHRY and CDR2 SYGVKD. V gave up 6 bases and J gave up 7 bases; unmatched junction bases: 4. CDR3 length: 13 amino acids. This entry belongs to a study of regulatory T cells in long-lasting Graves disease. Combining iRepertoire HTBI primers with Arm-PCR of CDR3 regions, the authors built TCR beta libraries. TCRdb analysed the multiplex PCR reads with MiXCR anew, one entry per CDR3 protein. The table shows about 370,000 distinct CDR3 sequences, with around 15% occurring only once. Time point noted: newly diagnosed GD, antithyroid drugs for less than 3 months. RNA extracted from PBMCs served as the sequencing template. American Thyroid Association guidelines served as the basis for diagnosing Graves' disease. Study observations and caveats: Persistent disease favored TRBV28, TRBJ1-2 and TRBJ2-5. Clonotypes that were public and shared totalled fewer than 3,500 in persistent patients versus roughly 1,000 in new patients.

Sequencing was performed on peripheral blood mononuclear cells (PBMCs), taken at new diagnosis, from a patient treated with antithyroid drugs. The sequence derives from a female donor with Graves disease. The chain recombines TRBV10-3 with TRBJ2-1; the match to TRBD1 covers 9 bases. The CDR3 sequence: CAIRDGQGNEQFF. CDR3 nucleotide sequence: TGTGCCATCAGAGACGGACAGGGGAATGAGCAGTTCTTC.